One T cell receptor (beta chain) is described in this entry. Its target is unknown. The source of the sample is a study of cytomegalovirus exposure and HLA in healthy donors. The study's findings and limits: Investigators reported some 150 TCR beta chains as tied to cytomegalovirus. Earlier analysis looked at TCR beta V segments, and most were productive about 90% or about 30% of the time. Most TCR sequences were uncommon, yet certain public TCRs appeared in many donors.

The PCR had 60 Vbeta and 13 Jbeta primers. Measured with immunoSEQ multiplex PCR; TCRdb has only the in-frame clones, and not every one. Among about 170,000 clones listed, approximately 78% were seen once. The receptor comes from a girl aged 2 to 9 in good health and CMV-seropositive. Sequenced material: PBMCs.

The CDR3 nucleotides are TGCGCCAGCAGCCTCGGACAGGGGGCGTCCACAGATACGCAGTATTTT. Residues: CASSLGQGASTDTQYF. J is TRBJ2-3 and V is TRBV5-1, with 11 bases that match TRBD1. After removal of 4 bases from V and 2 bases from J, the junction contained 6 bases not matched to a gene. The CDR3 contains 16 residues. CDR1 is SGHRS, CDR2 YFSETQ, per germline. The variable domain in full, with the rest retrieved from reference TRBV5-1 and TRBJ2-3, is KAGVTQTPRYLIKTRGQQVTLSCSPISGHRSVSWYQQTPGQGLQFLFEYFSETQRNKGNFPGRFSGRQFSNSRSEMNVSTLELGDSALYLCASSLGQGASTDTQYFGPGTRLTVL.